This record looks at one T cell receptor beta chain sequence and its context. The data stem from a study of T cell repertoires in cytomegalovirus infection. One entry per CDR3 protein, called by TCRdb with MiXCR from the reads. The table records 170,000 or so distinct CDR3 sequences, about 18% of them present only once. The clonotype comes from a human donor in good health (CMV status not recorded). Some clones in this sample may be carry-over from other donors' samples. What was sequenced was CD8+ T cells from PBMCs.

The CDR3 DNA reads as TGTGCCTGGAGTTACGGGGCGCCGACTAGCGCGTTTATTGACGGTGAGCAGTTCTTC. Translating gives CAWSYGAPTSAFIDGEQFF. This sequence joins TRBV30 and TRBJ2-1; 8 bases match TRBD2. The CDR3 is 19 residues long. The trim removed 2 bases at V and 9 bases at J, leaving 24 bases unmatched. The germline V gene has CDR1 GTSNPN and CDR2 SVGIG (reference sequence). Looking up the rest from reference TRBV30 and TRBJ2-1 gives the full variable domain: SQTIHQWPATLVQPVGSPLSLECTVEGTSNPNLYWYRQAAGRGLQLLFYSVGIGQISSEVPQNLSASRPQDRQFILSSKKLLLSDSGFYLCAWSYGAPTSAFIDGEQFFGPGTRLTVL.